The clone carrying this T cell receptor beta chain was seen repeatedly, ten times or more. What it recognizes is unknown. This sample is drawn from a study of neurological immune-mediated disorders. Study-wide results and limits: None of the CDR3 amino acid sequences in expanded clones turned up in more than one subject, which points to private repertoires in all groups.

The CDR3 length is 14 residues. CDR1 is SGHRS and CDR2 is YFSETQ in the germline V gene. Trimming removed 2 bases from V and 2 bases from J, with 11 bases in between. Synthesis of cDNA was accomplished via 5'RACE employing 10-nucleotide random UMIs. Every sequencing run returned over 190 million TCR-beta sequences, which were derived from 15-18 subjects. TCRdb analysed the 5' RACE reads with MiXCR anew, one entry per CDR3 protein. The sample has some 20,000 distinct CDR3 sequences; under 11% are singletons. The sample consisted of PBMCs. This clonotype was sampled from a woman aged 55-70 years with HTLV-1-associated myelopathy (HAM/TSP). The genes are TRBV5-1 and TRBJ2-7, with D possibly matching TRBD1 (6 bases). CDR3 region: CASSFDRIPYEQYF. The CDR3 nucleotides read TGCGCCAGCAGCTTTGACAGGATTCCCTACGAGCAGTACTTC.